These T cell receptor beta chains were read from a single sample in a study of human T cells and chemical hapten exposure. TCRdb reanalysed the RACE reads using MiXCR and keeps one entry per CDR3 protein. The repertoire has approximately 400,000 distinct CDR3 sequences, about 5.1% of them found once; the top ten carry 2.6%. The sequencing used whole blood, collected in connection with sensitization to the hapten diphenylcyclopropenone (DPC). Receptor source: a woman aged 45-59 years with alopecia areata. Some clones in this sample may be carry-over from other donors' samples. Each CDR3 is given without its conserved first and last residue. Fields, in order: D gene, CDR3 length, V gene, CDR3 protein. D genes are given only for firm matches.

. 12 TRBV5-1 ASSMRPQGGELF
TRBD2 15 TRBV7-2 ASSLDGGGSSYNEQF
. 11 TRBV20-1 SALGADRLGYT
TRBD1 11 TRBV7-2 ASSSRDSVVLT
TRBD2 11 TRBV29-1 SVEGTNSYEQY
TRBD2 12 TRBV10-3 AISETSVNYEQY
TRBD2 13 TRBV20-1 SATHSGQTYNEQF
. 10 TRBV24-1 ATSASTDTQY
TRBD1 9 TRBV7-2 ASSSGTAQH
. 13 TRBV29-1 SVHAGAAGANVLT
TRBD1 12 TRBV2 ASTFDRATNIQY
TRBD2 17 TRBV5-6 ASSPLLAGGPLSYNEQF
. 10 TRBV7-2 ASSLDRNEQF
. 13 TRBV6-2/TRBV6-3 ASRFGHVYTDTQY
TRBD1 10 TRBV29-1 SVEGTGTEAF
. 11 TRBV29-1 SPGAYKGTEAF
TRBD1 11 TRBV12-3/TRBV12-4 ASSGQQGDTQY
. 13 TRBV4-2 ASSQDLSSYNEQF
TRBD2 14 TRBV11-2 ASSLEGLAGVNIQY
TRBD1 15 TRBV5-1 ASSLSTGGAGGETQY
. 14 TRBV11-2 ASSLEWGGNYNEQF
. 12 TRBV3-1 ASSQYGGQETQY
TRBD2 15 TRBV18 ASSPFTQRERTDTQY
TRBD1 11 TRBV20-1 SAARDRGYEQY
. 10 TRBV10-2 ASSEFTDTQY
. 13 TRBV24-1 ATGLDLVYNSPLH
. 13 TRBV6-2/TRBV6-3 ASKKGSRRTGELF
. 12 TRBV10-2 ASKRDARQETQY
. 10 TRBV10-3 AISESRQPQH
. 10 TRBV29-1 SFEGDYNEQF
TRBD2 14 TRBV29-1 SARTSGNSGANVLT
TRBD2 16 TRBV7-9 ASSLPPRLAGGHNEQF
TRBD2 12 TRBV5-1 ATSRLAGVNEQF
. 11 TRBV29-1 SVEADRGYGYT
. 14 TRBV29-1 SVEDPTTMELGTQY
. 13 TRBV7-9 ASSPPGGYGDTQY
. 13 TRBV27 ASTRIIGGTDTQY
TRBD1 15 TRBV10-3 AIRPGQITSGANVLT
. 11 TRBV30 AWADGDNQPQH
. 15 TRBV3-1 ASSQTSLGAVTGELF
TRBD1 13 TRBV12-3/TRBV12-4 ASSSSDRGLEKLF
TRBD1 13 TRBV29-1 SVEDRGGQGTEAF
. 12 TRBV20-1 SALTGGTGDEQY
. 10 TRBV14 ASSQTETKLF
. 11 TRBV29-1 SFRDGTTGELF
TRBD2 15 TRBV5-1 ASSLHGTSGRVGTQY
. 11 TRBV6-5 ASSLDFTRGYT
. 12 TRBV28 ASSPGATNTEAF